This T cell receptor beta chain was profiled in a study of cytomegalovirus exposure and HLA in healthy donors. About the research overall: Genotyping of 398 donors showed that around 86% belonged to the Caucasian-associated ancestry cluster.

V was shortened by 5 bases and J by 2 bases, with 15 bases between the two germline ends. The CDR3 spans 16 residues. Germline-derived CDR1 and CDR2 are SGHTA and FQGNSA. Whole-study results and caveats: In a later analysis, at a false discovery rate of 0.05, 16,951 TCR beta sequences were associated with HLA alleles. Most of the TCR beta V segments (in an earlier analysis) were productive either about 87% or about 30% of the time. CMV antigen specificity of a few CMV-associated chains was confirmed in vitro.

Turning to this clone: The antigen is not known.

The PCR ran on 60 Vbeta and 13 Jbeta primers. Libraries were prepared by immunoSEQ multiplex PCR; TCRdb keeps only in-frame clonotypes and omits some of them. This table has more than 95,000 clones, 75% appearing once. The TCR originated in a woman aged 45-59 years in good health and CMV-seronegative. The sequencing sample was made of PBMCs. The rearrangement links TRBV7-2 to TRBJ1-4; D might be TRBD1 (5 bases). CDR3: CASSNRIFRTNEKLFF. DNA for the CDR3: TGTGCCAGCAGCAACAGGATCTTCCGGACTAATGAAAAACTGTTTTTT.